The following is a TCR beta chain sequence with its context. In its sample, this clonotype was seen many times. Its binding antigen is unknown. The record has no base qualities; no much larger clone is one base away. The sequencer listed for this sample is Illumina MiSeq. TCRdb reran the public reads through fastp at Q25 and MiXCR, keeping productive beta chains. Rows are combined by CDR3 protein, so each entry shows the most common genes and DNA. The sample records 58,000 or so distinct CDR3 sequences, around 20% of which are singletons. About 2% of the sample comes from the top ten. The CDR1 and CDR2 encoded by the germline V gene are MNHNS and SASEGT. The CDR3 starts with the cysteine, ends with the phenylalanine, and has 14 residues. The read is trimmed to its CDR3 DNA, 42 bases read in frame from base 1. Ends trimmed: V by 7 bases, J by 5 bases; bases unmatched to a gene: 8. The sample originates from a study of lung T cells in sarcoidosis with Löfgren's syndrome (dated 2017 in TCRdb). For context, the study as a whole: Sarcoidosis was characterized as a granulomatous disease that is mostly pulmonary, in which CD4+ T cells accumulate in bronchoalveolar lavage fluid. The repertoire analyses centered on Lofgren's syndrome patients.

The study at large found these results: Multiple Lofgren's syndrome patients were reported to share TRAV12-1 and TRBV2 CDR3 motifs, a finding that suggests public CD4+ TCR repertoires. Recognition of a sarcoidosis-associated antigen was only suggested; the antigen itself remained putative and unidentified. Compared with control subjects, Lofgren's syndrome patients were reported to have TRAV12-1 and TRBV2 as the most expanded V gene segments. In alphabeta pairing analysis, TRAV12-1 preferentially paired with TRBV2, and these paired TCRs showed CDR3 homology.

The chain employs TRBV6-1 and TRBJ1-5; 7 nucleotides in the junction match TRBD1. This clonotype was obtained from a human donor with sarcoidosis (Löfgren's syndrome or another form), or a control subject (not recorded which). The specimen was CD4+ T cells from PBMCs. The DNA is TGTGCCAGCAAGGGCGGGACAGATTATCAGCCCCAGCATTTT. Its translation is CASKGGTDYQPQHF.